Given below is one T cell receptor beta chain in context. The CDR3 totals 14 residues. Unmatched junction bases numbered 6, after V lost 2 bases and J lost 7 bases. In germline, CDR1 is SGDLS, CDR2 YYNGEE. The repertoire was sequenced with immunoSEQ multiplex PCR; TCRdb's copy has only in-frame clones and lacks some. The repertoire holds 200,000 to 300,000 clones, 85% to 90% seen once, with approximately 3.3% in the top ten. This entry is derived from a study of blood T cell repertoires in COVID-19. The wider study: The United States, Italy and Spain provided the acute and convalescent COVID-19 samples.

The sequenced sample was peripheral blood. The clonotype was recovered from a woman in her forties with acute or convalescent COVID-19. The gene calls are TRBV9 and TRBJ1-2, with 9 bases matching TRBD1. The CDR3 loop is CASSVLQGAGGYTF. The DNA for the CDR3 is TGTGCCAGCAGCGTGCTACAGGGGGCAGGTGGCTACACCTTC. The full variable domain, in which reference TRBV9 and TRBJ1-2 provide the parts outside the CDR3, is DSGVTQTPKHLITATGQRVTLRCSPRSGDLSVYWYQQSLDQGLQFLIQYYNGEERAKGNILERFSAQQFPDLHSELNLSSLELGDSALYFCASSVLQGAGGYTFGSGTRLTVV.